A selection of T cell receptor beta chains follows, all from one sample in a study of T cell changes during pregnancy in multiple sclerosis. Some clones are missing from TCRdb's copy, which holds only in-frame ones; the method was immunoSEQ multiplex PCR. The sample holds about 42,000 clones; approximately 81% are singletons and the top ten take 0.55% to 0.75%. This specimen consisted of CD4+ T cells from peripheral blood mononuclear cells, obtained before pregnancy. The receptors derive from a female donor with multiple sclerosis, enrolled in a pregnancy study. CDR3s include the opening cysteine and the closing phenylalanine or tryptophan. A D gene is named only where the DNA matches it firmly.

v_call	j_call	d_call	cdr3_nt	cdr3_aa
TRBV30	TRBJ2-2	NA	TGTGCCTGGAGACGGGGGGCTTACACCGGGGAGCTGTTTTTT	CAWRRGAYTGELFF
TRBV5-1	TRBJ2-3	TRBD2	TGCGCCAGCAGCTTGAGTCTAGCGGGGGGGGGTACGCAGTATTTT	CASSLSLAGGGTQYF
TRBV29-1	TRBJ2-7	TRBD2	TGCAGCGTTGATGGACTAGCGGGAGCCGAGCAGTACTTC	CSVDGLAGAEQYF
TRBV2	TRBJ2-5	TRBD2	TGTGCCACCACCCATTTCCGAAAGACTAGCGGGGTCTTACAAGAGACCCAGTACTTC	CATTHFRKTSGVLQETQYF
TRBV27	TRBJ1-5	NA	TGTGCCAGCAGTTTATCCAGACAGGGCAATCAGCCCCAGCATTTT	CASSLSRQGNQPQHF
TRBV11-3	TRBJ2-1	TRBD2	TGTGCCAGCAGCAAGGGTAGCGGGCTGTACAATGAGCAGTTCTTC	CASSKGSGLYNEQFF
TRBV9	TRBJ1-1	NA	TGTGCCAGCAGCCCTCATCTCTCGAGAGCTTTCTTT	CASSPHLSRAFF
TRBV30	TRBJ2-3	NA	TGTGCCTACAGGGGACTTAGCACAGATACGCAGTATTTT	CAYRGLSTDTQYF
TRBV11-3	TRBJ2-1	NA	TGTGCCAGCAGCTCCTGGGGGGAAGTTGGCAATGAGCAGTTCTTC	CASSSWGEVGNEQFF
TRBV14	TRBJ2-6	NA	TGTGCCAGCAGCCCTAACAGGGTCTCAGGTGTCCTGACTTTC	CASSPNRVSGVLTF